Each of the 27 T cell receptor beta chains below was sequenced from the same sample in a study of persistence of HIV-infected CD4 T cells. The libraries were made with immunoSEQ version 4 in survey mode. TCRdb's copy holds only in-frame clones and misses some; the assay was immunoSEQ multiplex PCR. The table lists about 60,000 clones, less than 85% of them singletons, with around 1.7% in the top ten. No antigen has been assigned to these receptors. The stimulus was an HIV-1 Gag 15-mer peptide pool, roughly 1 ug/peptide/mL. Sorted nonresponding memory CD4+ T cells were CD40L-negative, CD69-negative, CD45RO-high. The sequencing used CD4+ T cells sorted from PBMCs after roughly 18-hour stimulation, collected from a patient who received antiretroviral therapy. The source of these receptors is an adult man with HIV who was CMV-seropositive.

The V and J genes are TRBV10-3 and TRBJ1-5; maybe TRBD1 (6 bases). V was pared by 6 bases and J by 2 bases, with 14 bases between. CDR3 length: 15 amino acids. Per germline, CDR1 ENHRY and CDR2 SYGVKD. The CDR3, as DNA: TGTGCCATCAGCAGCAGGGGTTCGGGCAATCAGCCCCAGCATTTT. Residues: CAISSRGSGNQPQHF.

The V and J genes are TRBV30 and TRBJ1-3, with unresolved D. V was pared by 1 base and J by 3 bases, with 10 bases between. Germline CDR1 reads GTSNPN; CDR2 reads SVGIG (reference sequence). This CDR3 region has 14 residues. The CDR3 loop reads CAWSEGLSGNTIYF. The CDR3, as DNA: TGTGCCTGGAGTGAAGGGCTAAGTGGAAACACCATATATTTT.

This clone was found a few times. The chain links TRBV19 to TRBJ1-3, with no clear D. The V end lost 3 bases, the J end lost 3 bases, and 18 bases lay between the germline ends. The CDR3 has 17 residues. CDR1 is LNHDA, CDR2 SQIVND, per germline (reference sequence). The CDR3 DNA is TGTGCCAGTAGTATGGCGACAATCGGCGGTGGTGGAAACACCATATATTTT. Residues: CASSMATIGGGGNTIYF.

The CDR3 coding sequence is TGCGCCAGCAGCCCCCTGGACCTTTTCTTCTCTGGAAACACCATATATTTT. Translating it yields CASSPLDLFFSGNTIYF. The chain uses TRBV4-1 and TRBJ1-3; D is ambiguous. The germline V and J ends were trimmed by 4 bases and 0 bases, with 16 bases remaining between them. CDR3 length: 17 amino acids. CDR1 is MGHRA, CDR2 YSYEKL, per germline.

V gene TRBV5-1 combines with J gene TRBJ2-1; 13 bases are a match to TRBD2. The CDR3 length is 16 residues. V lost 5 bases to trimming and J lost 4 bases; unmatched junction nucleotides: 6. Per the germline V gene, CDR1 is SGHRS and CDR2 is YFSETQ. The CDR3 sequence is CASRSGLAGPYNEQFF. CDR3 nucleotide sequence: TGCGCCAGCAGGTCGGGACTAGCGGGGCCTTACAATGAGCAGTTCTTC.

This chain connects TRBV5-8 to TRBJ2-4; tentative D call: TRBD1 (7 bases). The ends were cut back, 4 bases at V and 1 base at J, with 12 bases in the middle. This CDR3 comprises 15 residues. The germline CDR1 and CDR2 sequences are SGHTS and YDEGEE. This chain's CDR3 is CASSPRGEAKNIQYF. The CDR3 DNA sequence: TGTGCCAGCAGCCCCAGGGGGGAGGCCAAAAACATTCAGTACTTC.

The genes are TRBV5-1 and TRBJ2-5; D gene uncertain. V was pared by 0 bases and J by 4 bases, with 10 bases between. The CDR3 has 14 amino acids. Germline-derived CDR1 and CDR2 are SGHRS and YFSETQ. The CDR3 spells CASSLGWARETQYF. The CDR3 bases are TGCGCCAGCAGCTTGGGTTGGGCGAGAGAGACCCAGTACTTC.

The genes are TRBV24-1 and TRBJ2-6; D assignment may be TRBD1 or TRBD2 (6 bases each). Germline V gene data show CDR1 as KGHDR and CDR2 as SFDVKD. The CDR3 loop spans 17 amino acids. V dropped 6 bases and J dropped 2 bases, with 16 bases sitting between them. Here the CDR3 DNA reads TGTGCCACCAGTCCCTCGGGGGCCGGCCCTGGGGCCAACGTCCTGACTTTC. Its protein is CATSPSGAGPGANVLTF.

The chain has TRBV24-1 and TRBJ2-4; D is possibly TRBD2 (6 bases). This CDR3 is built from 17 residues. The germline CDR1 and CDR2 sequences are KGHDR and SFDVKD. Trimming removed 2 bases at V and 6 bases at J, with 19 bases between. CDR3 nucleotide sequence: TGTGCCACCAGTGATTCGGCAGGGCCAAGGGGAGGAAACATTCAGTACTTC. It is translated as CATSDSAGPRGGNIQYF.

This rearrangement joins TRBV10-3 to TRBJ2-3, with D possibly TRBD2 on 5 matching bases. The CDR3 spans 15 residues. CDR1 and CDR2 (germline): ENHRY, SYGVKD. Trimming took 4 bases from V and 3 from J, leaving 14 bases between them. CDR3 region: CAISVGATGTDTQYF. In DNA, the CDR3 is TGTGCCATCAGTGTAGGAGCGACGGGGACAGATACGCAGTATTTT.

This chain joins TRBV10-2 and TRBJ1-5; no clear D gene. The CDR3 consists of 13 residues. V was cut by 6 bases and J by 4 bases, with 10 bases left in between. The germline CDR1 and CDR2 sequences are WSHSY and SAAADI. CDR3 protein: CASRDGSNQPQHF. DNA for the CDR3: TGCGCCAGCAGAGACGGGTCAAATCAGCCCCAGCATTTT.

The rearrangement links TRBV2 to TRBJ2-7; D may be TRBD2 (5 bases). Per germline, CDR1 SNHLY and CDR2 FYNNEI. This CDR3 has 12 amino acids. Trimming removed 5 bases from V and 5 bases from J, with 10 bases in between. CDR3 in DNA: TGTGCCAGCAGTCGGAGGTCACACGAGCAGTACTTC. Residues: CASSRRSHEQYF.

The V gene is TRBV5-1, the J gene TRBJ1-1, with TRBD1 matching 7 bases. Looked up from germline, CDR1 is SGHRS and CDR2 is YFSETQ. The CDR3 has 14 residues. Trimming removed 3 bases from V and 2 bases from J; junction bases left unmatched: 4. DNA for the CDR3: TGCGCCAGCAGCTCGACAGGGATTAACACTGAAGCTTTCTTT. Translation: CASSSTGINTEAFF.

This rearrangement joins TRBV3-1 (or the pseudogene TRBV3-2) to TRBJ1-2; D is unclear. CDR3 length: 11 amino acids. Germline CDR1 and CDR2: LGHDT and YNNKEL (reference sequence). V lost 6 bases and J lost 1, with 3 bases in between. The CDR3 DNA reads TGTGCCAGCAGTCATAACTATGGCTACACCTTC. As protein: CASSHNYGYTF.

CDR3 nucleotide sequence: TGTGCCAGCAGCTTGTCTGTGGGGGTTGGAAACACCATATATTTT. Protein: CASSLSVGVGNTIYF. The V and J genes are TRBV5-4 and TRBJ1-3; a possible D gene is TRBD1 (5 bases). CDR3 length equals 15 residues. Trimming removed 1 base at V and 3 bases at J, with 11 bases between. Per germline, CDR1 SGHNT and CDR2 YYREEE (reference sequence).

The chain is built from TRBV7-8 and TRBJ2-2, with D tentatively TRBD2 (7 bases). The CDR3 sequence is 14 residues long. CDR1 SGHVS and CDR2 FQNEAQ come from the germline V gene. V lost 10 bases and J 0 bases, leaving 12 bases between the germline ends. The CDR3 loop is CAMRGTPNTGELFF. The CDR3, as DNA: TGTGCCATGCGGGGGACACCGAACACCGGGGAGCTGTTTTTT.

This clone has only a few counts. The gene calls are TRBV6-5 and TRBJ1-2; D remains unclear. V dropped 0 bases and J dropped 5 bases, with 7 bases sitting between them. The CDR3 extends over 13 amino acids. Germline V gene lookup returns CDR1 MNHEY and CDR2 SVGAGI. CDR3 sequence: CASSYSREYGYTF. CDR3 DNA: TGTGCCAGCAGTTACTCCCGGGAGTATGGCTACACCTTC.

This clone occurred a few times. In DNA form, the CDR3 reads TGTGCCAGCAGCCCCCCAGGGGGCCGCAATTCACCCCTCCACTTT. Protein product: CASSPPGGRNSPLHF. The chain couples TRBV21-1 to TRBJ1-6; the table names TRBD1, a call not compared with the DNA. TRBV21-1 is flagged as a pseudogene. The CDR3 contains 15 residues.

V gene TRBV6-5 combines with J gene TRBJ2-4; tentatively, D is TRBD1 (5 bases). The germline V gene encodes CDR1 MNHEY and CDR2 SVGAGI. Trimming cost V 6 bases and J 8 bases, with 20 bases left between them. The CDR3 length is 15 residues. CDR3 bases: TGTGCCAGCAGCGCAAGCGACAGAAGATATGACATTCAGTACTTC. Protein sequence: CASSASDRRYDIQYF.

The CDR3 loop reads CASSIGTGMNTEAFF. The CDR3 DNA reads as TGTGCCAGTAGTATCGGGACCGGAATGAACACTGAAGCTTTCTTT. The chain combines TRBV19 with TRBJ1-1, with TRBD1 as a possible D gene (5 bases). CDR1 and CDR2 (germline): LNHDA, SQIVND (reference sequence). There are 15 residues in the CDR3. Trimming left V 3 bases short and J 0 bases short, with 11 bases between.

The chain has TRBV7-9 and TRBJ1-6, with 7 bases aligning to TRBD1. Per the germline V gene, CDR1 is SEHNR and CDR2 is FQNEAQ (reference sequence). The trim removed 1 base at V and 9 bases at J, leaving 3 bases unmatched. The CDR3 is made up of 14 amino acids. This CDR3 is CASSLGQGSSPLHF. DNA of the CDR3: TGTGCCAGCAGCTTAGGACAGGGAAGTTCACCCCTCCACTTT.

The chain is built from TRBV6-2 or TRBV6-3 and TRBJ2-7, with unresolved D. The germline V and J ends were trimmed by 5 bases and 6 bases, with 17 bases remaining between them. The germline CDR1 and CDR2 sequences are MNHEY and SVGEGT. CDR3 length: 14 amino acids. The CDR3 here is CASSPQSKTSEQYF. DNA of the CDR3: TGTGCCAGCAGTCCGCAATCAAAGACGAGCGAGCAGTACTTC.

The chain uses TRBV5-1 and TRBJ1-1; D uncertain. The CDR3 loop spans 13 amino acids. V lost 4 bases and J 3 bases, leaving 10 bases between the germline ends. CDR1 SGHRS and CDR2 YFSETQ come from the germline V gene. The DNA for the CDR3 is TGCGCCAGCAGCCGGGGAGCGGACACTGAAGCTTTCTTT. Amino acid sequence: CASSRGADTEAFF.

The J gene is TRBJ2-3, the V gene TRBV10-1; 10 bases map to TRBD2. V lost 6 bases to trimming and J lost 0 bases; unmatched junction nucleotides: 9. Germline loops: CDR1 WNHNN, CDR2 SYGVQD (reference sequence). The CDR3 is made up of 17 amino acids. The CDR3: CASSALSGGASTDTQYF. DNA of the CDR3: TGCGCCAGCAGCGCTCTAAGCGGGGGGGCCAGCACAGATACGCAGTATTTT.

This clone was picked up one time. The CDR3 bases are TGTGCCAGCAGTTTTACCGGGACAGGGTCCAACACCATATATTTT. Protein product: CASSFTGTGSNTIYF. The chain has TRBV28 and TRBJ1-3; TRBD1 agrees at 9 bases. The CDR3 extends over 15 amino acids. Germline V lookup: CDR1 MDHEN, CDR2 SYDVKM. Trimming cost V 3 bases and J 7 bases; bases outside gene matches: 7.

This clone was observed a few times. This chain links TRBV6-5 with TRBJ1-1; 7 nucleotides agree with TRBD1. CDR1 and CDR2 from the germline V gene are MNHEY and SVGAGI. J lost 5 bases, V lost 6 bases, and 6 bases had no gene match. This CDR3 is 13 amino acids long. CDR3 nucleotide sequence: TGTGCCAGCAGCAAACAGGGGAGGACTGAAGCTTTCTTT. Protein sequence: CASSKQGRTEAFF.

The J gene is TRBJ2-2, the V gene TRBV6-5, with D possibly being TRBD1 (7 bases). This CDR3 contains 14 residues. Per germline, CDR1 MNHEY and CDR2 SVGAGI. CDR3 in DNA: TGTGGGGCGAGGAGGGGGCTGAACACCGGGGAGCTGTTTTTT. Its protein is CGARRGLNTGELFF.